These T cell receptor beta chains were read from a single sample in a study of Tregs in tolerant kidney transplant recipients. Assay: immunoSEQ multiplex PCR; the TCRdb copy retains only in-frame clones and omits some. Altogether about 110,000 clones are present, nearly 90% being singletons, with the ten largest covering approximately 0.3%. Source: CD4+ T cells from blood, taken before the transplant. The receptors here all came from a human donor who received a combined kidney and bone marrow transplant. Each CDR3 is given with its conserved first and last residue. Each record gives: D gene, V gene, J gene, clone size, CDR3 DNA, CDR3 protein. D genes are given only for firm matches. Size is stated for part of the rows, as once, few or many counts, or as a class when the clone is expanded.

d_call: -; v_call: TRBV5-1; j_call: TRBJ2-3; clone_size: -; cdr3_nt: TGCGCCAGCAGGGCAGGCACAGATACGCAGTATTTT; cdr3_aa: CASRAGTDTQYF
d_call: TRBD2; v_call: TRBV4-1; j_call: TRBJ2-5; clone_size: -; cdr3_nt: TGCGCCAGCAGCCAAGAGTTGGAGACTAGCGGGGGTTACAAAGAGACCCAGTACTTC; cdr3_aa: CASSQELETSGGYKETQYF
d_call: TRBD1; v_call: TRBV2; j_call: TRBJ1-1; clone_size: -; cdr3_nt: TGTGCCAGCCTCCGGGACAGCTTGAACACTGAAGCTTTCTTT; cdr3_aa: CASLRDSLNTEAFF
d_call: TRBD1; v_call: TRBV10-3; j_call: TRBJ2-4; clone_size: -; cdr3_nt: TGTGCCATCAGTGAGTCGGGACAGGGGAGTCCAAACATTCAGTACTTC; cdr3_aa: CAISESGQGSPNIQYF
d_call: -; v_call: TRBV5-6; j_call: TRBJ1-4; clone_size: once; cdr3_nt: TGTGCCAGCAGCTTTTTCGGAGCGACTAATGAAAAACTGTTTTTT; cdr3_aa: CASSFFGATNEKLFF
d_call: TRBD1; v_call: TRBV6-5; j_call: TRBJ2-5; clone_size: -; cdr3_nt: TGTGCCAGCAGCCGAACACAGGGGAGAGAGACCCAGTACTTC; cdr3_aa: CASSRTQGRETQYF
d_call: TRBD1; v_call: TRBV6-5; j_call: TRBJ1-1; clone_size: -; cdr3_nt: TGTGCCAGCAGATGGACAGGGGAGAACACTGAAGCTTTCTTT; cdr3_aa: CASRWTGENTEAFF
d_call: -; v_call: TRBV7-8; j_call: TRBJ2-5; clone_size: -; cdr3_nt: TGTGCCAGCAGCTTAGCCCGCCGGGGGTCAGAGACCCAGTACTTC; cdr3_aa: CASSLARRGSETQYF
d_call: -; v_call: TRBV29-1; j_call: TRBJ1-2; clone_size: -; cdr3_nt: TGCAGCGTGTACCTCCTTTGGGCAGGAAAAACTAACTATGGCTACACCTTC; cdr3_aa: CSVYLLWAGKTNYGYTF
d_call: TRBD2; v_call: TRBV6-6; j_call: TRBJ2-3; clone_size: -; cdr3_nt: TGTGCCAGCAACCTCCGTGGGCTAGCGGGAGGCGATACGCAGTATTTT; cdr3_aa: CASNLRGLAGGDTQYF
d_call: -; v_call: TRBV5-1; j_call: TRBJ1-5; clone_size: once; cdr3_nt: TGCGCCAGCAGCCCTATAGGGAGTTATAGCAATCAGCCCCAGCATTTT; cdr3_aa: CASSPIGSYSNQPQHF
d_call: -; v_call: TRBV6-5; j_call: TRBJ2-1; clone_size: -; cdr3_nt: TGTGCCAGCAGTTACTCGGGCGATGAGCAGTTCTTC; cdr3_aa: CASSYSGDEQFF
d_call: TRBD2; v_call: TRBV7-9; j_call: TRBJ2-1; clone_size: -; cdr3_nt: TGTGCCAGCAGCTCTAGACTAGCGGGAGGGAAGAGCTCCTACAATGAGCAGTTCTTC; cdr3_aa: CASSSRLAGGKSSYNEQFF
d_call: TRBD2; v_call: TRBV5-1; j_call: TRBJ2-4; clone_size: -; cdr3_nt: TGCGCCAGCAGCTCGATAGCGGGGGGGCGAAACATTCAGTACTTC; cdr3_aa: CASSSIAGGRNIQYF
d_call: -; v_call: TRBV19; j_call: TRBJ1-1; clone_size: -; cdr3_nt: TGTGCCAGTAGTATATGGGCAAAAGGTGAAGCTTTCTTT; cdr3_aa: CASSIWAKGEAFF
d_call: TRBD2; v_call: TRBV6-1; j_call: TRBJ2-3; clone_size: -; cdr3_nt: TGTGCCAGCAGTGTCAGCGGGAGCGCAGATACGCAGTATTTT; cdr3_aa: CASSVSGSADTQYF
d_call: TRBD1; v_call: TRBV9; j_call: TRBJ1-2; clone_size: -; cdr3_nt: TGTGCCAGCAGCCCGTCCGGGACAGTGAACTATGGCTACACCTTC; cdr3_aa: CASSPSGTVNYGYTF
d_call: -; v_call: TRBV12-5; j_call: TRBJ1-2; clone_size: -; cdr3_nt: TGTGCTAGTGGTCCGAGAGTCCCCCTCCAGGCAGGCTACACCTTC; cdr3_aa: CASGPRVPLQAGYTF
d_call: TRBD1; v_call: TRBV7-2; j_call: TRBJ2-3; clone_size: -; cdr3_nt: TGTGCCAGCAGCTTAGGGGACAGGGAGGCAGATACGCAGTATTTT; cdr3_aa: CASSLGDREADTQYF
d_call: TRBD2; v_call: TRBV5-1; j_call: TRBJ2-7; clone_size: -; cdr3_nt: TGCGCCAGCAGCTACGGAGCCGGGACTAGCGGGAGCTTAGGCGAGCAGTACTTC; cdr3_aa: CASSYGAGTSGSLGEQYF
d_call: -; v_call: TRBV7-8; j_call: TRBJ1-1; clone_size: -; cdr3_nt: TGTGCCAGCGGCACCGGGGGGCGAAACACTGAAGCTTTCTTT; cdr3_aa: CASGTGGRNTEAFF
d_call: -; v_call: TRBV15; j_call: TRBJ2-7; clone_size: -; cdr3_nt: TGTGCCACCAGCAGAGGTCTATTTGGGGGGTCCTCGTACGAGCAGTACTTC; cdr3_aa: CATSRGLFGGSSYEQYF
d_call: TRBD1; v_call: TRBV5-1; j_call: TRBJ2-7; clone_size: -; cdr3_nt: TGCGCCAGCAGCCTTATACCCGGGACAGGGACCTACGAGCAGTACTTC; cdr3_aa: CASSLIPGTGTYEQYF
d_call: TRBD1; v_call: TRBV27; j_call: TRBJ1-1; clone_size: -; cdr3_nt: TGTGCCAGCAGCCGGACAGGGGTGAGGGCTGAAGCTTTCTTT; cdr3_aa: CASSRTGVRAEAFF
d_call: -; v_call: TRBV4-3; j_call: TRBJ2-7; clone_size: -; cdr3_nt: TGCGCCAGCAGCCAAGGGCAAGTACAGTCCTACGAGCAGTACTTC; cdr3_aa: CASSQGQVQSYEQYF
d_call: TRBD1; v_call: TRBV18; j_call: TRBJ2-7; clone_size: -; cdr3_nt: TGTGCCAGCTCATCGTCGACAGGGGCCTACGAGCAGTACTTC; cdr3_aa: CASSSSTGAYEQYF
d_call: -; v_call: TRBV28; j_call: TRBJ1-2; clone_size: -; cdr3_nt: TGTGCCAGCAGTTCCTCCGAAACAGGATATGGCTACACCTTC; cdr3_aa: CASSSSETGYGYTF
d_call: -; v_call: TRBV5-5; j_call: TRBJ2-7; clone_size: -; cdr3_nt: TGTGCCAGCAGCCAGGGGACCTCAGCTTACTACGAGCAGTACTTC; cdr3_aa: CASSQGTSAYYEQYF
d_call: -; v_call: TRBV21-1; j_call: TRBJ1-5; clone_size: -; cdr3_nt: TGTGCCAGCAGCAAAGCCCGGGGGGGAAGGCAGCCCCAGCATTTT; cdr3_aa: CASSKARGGRQPQHF
d_call: TRBD1; v_call: TRBV9; j_call: TRBJ2-5; clone_size: -; cdr3_nt: TGTGCCAGCAGCGTAGGCCGGGACAGGGGGGTGGAGACCCAGTACTTC; cdr3_aa: CASSVGRDRGVETQYF
d_call: -; v_call: TRBV4-1; j_call: TRBJ1-2; clone_size: -; cdr3_nt: TGCGCCAGCAGCCAAGAAAGTCGCAGGCCGTCGTATGGCTACACCTTC; cdr3_aa: CASSQESRRPSYGYTF
d_call: -; v_call: TRBV6-5; j_call: TRBJ1-2; clone_size: -; cdr3_nt: TGTGCCAGCAGTTATATCTCCCGGGTCGACGGCTACACCTTC; cdr3_aa: CASSYISRVDGYTF
d_call: -; v_call: TRBV10-3; j_call: TRBJ1-1; clone_size: -; cdr3_nt: TGTGCCATCAGCCCCTTCGGGGGGAACACTGAAGCTTTCTTT; cdr3_aa: CAISPFGGNTEAFF
d_call: -; v_call: TRBV6-5; j_call: TRBJ2-2; clone_size: -; cdr3_nt: TGTGCCAGCAGTTACTCCAGGGAGCTGTTTTTT; cdr3_aa: CASSYSRELFF
d_call: -; v_call: TRBV27; j_call: TRBJ1-2; clone_size: -; cdr3_nt: TGTGCCAGCAGTTTATGGACAAACTATGGCTACACCTTC; cdr3_aa: CASSLWTNYGYTF
d_call: -; v_call: TRBV19; j_call: TRBJ1-5; clone_size: few; cdr3_nt: TGTGCCAGTACCGCAGGGATCGGGCATAGTCAGCCCCAGCATTTT; cdr3_aa: CASTAGIGHSQPQHF
d_call: TRBD2; v_call: TRBV6-5; j_call: TRBJ2-5; clone_size: -; cdr3_nt: TGTGCCAGCAGTTACTCGAAAGCAGCGGGAGAAGAGACCCAGTACTTC; cdr3_aa: CASSYSKAAGEETQYF
d_call: TRBD1; v_call: TRBV4-1; j_call: TRBJ1-1; clone_size: -; cdr3_nt: TGCGCCAGCAGCCAAGAGACAGGGATGGGCATGAACACTGAAGCTTTCTTT; cdr3_aa: CASSQETGMGMNTEAFF
d_call: TRBD1; v_call: TRBV5-5; j_call: TRBJ1-5; clone_size: -; cdr3_nt: TGTGCCAGCAGCACCACCGGGACAGGGGGCGGGCAGCCCCAGCATTTT; cdr3_aa: CASSTTGTGGGQPQHF
d_call: -; v_call: TRBV11-2; j_call: TRBJ1-1; clone_size: once; cdr3_nt: TGTGCCAGCAGCGTCGACAGGAGGAACACTGAAGCTTTCTTT; cdr3_aa: CASSVDRRNTEAFF
d_call: TRBD2; v_call: TRBV5-1; j_call: TRBJ2-3; clone_size: -; cdr3_nt: TGCGCCAGCAGCTTGGGACTAGCGGGAAAAGATACGCAGTATTTT; cdr3_aa: CASSLGLAGKDTQYF
d_call: -; v_call: TRBV2; j_call: TRBJ1-1; clone_size: -; cdr3_nt: TGTGCCAGCAGTGAGCGGGGGGCAGCTTTCTTT; cdr3_aa: CASSERGAAFF
d_call: TRBD2; v_call: TRBV9; j_call: TRBJ2-1; clone_size: -; cdr3_nt: TGTGCCAGCAGCCTCGGACTAGCTAAGGGGGATGAGCAGTTCTTC; cdr3_aa: CASSLGLAKGDEQFF
d_call: -; v_call: TRBV5-4; j_call: TRBJ1-3; clone_size: -; cdr3_nt: TGTGCCAGCAGCTTGGGAGGGACTGGAAACACCATATATTTT; cdr3_aa: CASSLGGTGNTIYF
d_call: TRBD1; v_call: TRBV6-9; j_call: TRBJ1-2; clone_size: -; cdr3_nt: TGTGCCAGCAGTTACACAGGGGACTATGGCTACACCTTC; cdr3_aa: CASSYTGDYGYTF
d_call: TRBD1; v_call: TRBV19; j_call: TRBJ2-7; clone_size: -; cdr3_nt: TGTGCCAGTAGTCAAGGGACAGGGGCTCACGAGCAGTACTTC; cdr3_aa: CASSQGTGAHEQYF
d_call: -; v_call: TRBV25-1; j_call: TRBJ2-2; clone_size: once; cdr3_nt: TGTGCCAGCAGTGAGACCAGGGTTCCGACCGGGGAGCTGTTTTTT; cdr3_aa: CASSETRVPTGELFF
d_call: -; v_call: TRBV10-1; j_call: TRBJ1-5; clone_size: -; cdr3_nt: TGCGCCAGCAGTGATGGAGTGGATCAGCCCCAGCATTTT; cdr3_aa: CASSDGVDQPQHF
d_call: TRBD1; v_call: TRBV10-1; j_call: TRBJ2-5; clone_size: -; cdr3_nt: TGCGCCAGCAGTGGAACCGGACAGGGAAACCAAGAGACCCAGTACTTC; cdr3_aa: CASSGTGQGNQETQYF
d_call: -; v_call: TRBV6-1; j_call: TRBJ2-7; clone_size: -; cdr3_nt: TGTGCCAGCAGCACAGGGTTGGGGACCTACGAGCAGTACTTC; cdr3_aa: CASSTGLGTYEQYF